The 23 T cell receptor beta chains in this list originate from one sample, sequenced in a study of cytomegalovirus exposure and HLA in healthy donors. The PCR had 60 Vbeta and 13 Jbeta primers. Profiled with immunoSEQ multiplex PCR; TCRdb holds only in-frame clones, not every one. Of approximately 110,000 clones in the sample, around 80% were seen once. The specimen sequenced was PBMCs. Receptors were obtained from a man aged 50-59 years in good health and CMV-seronegative.

The rearrangement joins TRBV27 to TRBJ2-7; 10 bases map to TRBD2. The length of the CDR3 is 14 residues. Germline CDR1 reads MNHEY; CDR2 reads SMNVEV (reference sequence). The trim removed 4 bases at V and 3 bases at J, leaving 3 bases unmatched. The CDR3 DNA reads as TGTGCCAGCAGTTCGGGACTAGCGAGCTACGAGCAGTACTTC. This sequence encodes CASSSGLASYEQYF.

The chain uses TRBV19 and TRBJ1-2; 7 nucleotides match TRBD1. Trimming cost V 10 bases and J 3 bases; bases outside gene matches: 8. The CDR3 is 13 amino acids. Germline CDR1 reads LNHDA; CDR2 reads SQIVND (reference sequence). This chain's CDR3 is CATRRGLHYGYTF. The CDR3 nucleotides are TGTGCCACGCGGAGGGGGCTTCACTATGGCTACACCTTC.

The rearrangement joins TRBV27 to TRBJ1-1, with TRBD1 matching 10 bases. The V segment lost 5 bases and the J segment 4 bases; nucleotides outside the gene matches: 4. From germline, CDR1 is MNHEY and CDR2 SMNVEV (reference sequence). The CDR3 loop spans 14 amino acids. In DNA, the CDR3 is TGTGCCAGCAGTGGAGGGACAGGGGCCACTGAAGCTTTCTTT. This codes for CASSGGTGATEAFF.

V usage is TRBV5-4 and J usage is TRBJ2-3; 13 bases agree with TRBD2. V lost 2 bases, J lost 6 bases, and 12 bases stayed unmatched. The CDR3 is made up of 18 amino acids. The V gene's germline CDR1 is SGHNT and CDR2 YYREEE (reference sequence). The DNA for the CDR3 is TGTGCCAGCAGCTTCCGCGGGACTAGCGGGACCAAACCCGATACGCAGTATTTT. This codes for CASSFRGTSGTKPDTQYF.

The J gene is TRBJ1-5, the V gene TRBV9; maybe TRBD1 (6 bases). This CDR3 region has 16 residues. Germline CDR1 reads SGDLS; CDR2 reads YYNGEE. Trimming took 4 bases from V and 2 from J, leaving 16 bases between them. CDR3 nucleotides: TGTGCCAGCAGCCAAGGTACGGGGGGCGGCAATCAGCCCCAGCATTTT. Its protein is CASSQGTGGGNQPQHF.

This clone was seen more than once but under ten times. The V gene is TRBV21-1, the J gene TRBJ1-4; the DNA was not compared with TRBD1, the D call given in the table. TRBV21-1 counts as a pseudogene. This CDR3 is built from 15 residues. The CDR3 protein is CASSKTGTGDEKLFF. CDR3 nucleotide sequence: TGTGCCAGCAGCAAGACCGGGACAGGAGATGAAAAACTGTTTTTT.

The chain has TRBV5-4 and TRBJ1-1, with D unclear. The CDR3 totals 13 residues. The germline V gene has CDR1 SGHNT and CDR2 YYREEE (reference sequence). V was cut by 0 bases and J by 5 bases, with 8 bases left in between. Written as DNA, the CDR3 is TGTGCCAGCAGCTTGGACGTCGGGACTGAAGCTTTCTTT. Encoded protein: CASSLDVGTEAFF.

About this clone itself: Relative to the germline gene, one junction end is altered; a read error may explain this. This CDR3 reads CSSSLEGGNQPQHF. Here the CDR3 DNA reads TGTTCCAGCAGCTTAGAAGGGGGCAATCAGCCCCAGCATTTT. This chain connects TRBV7-9 to TRBJ1-5, with D possibly being TRBD1 (5 bases). Germline values: CDR1 SEHNR, CDR2 FQNEAQ (reference sequence). The CDR3 covers 14 residues.

This clone was counted a single time. This chain connects TRBV27 to TRBJ2-7, with TRBD2 identical over 12 bases. The CDR3 sequence is 17 residues long. The V segment lost 8 bases and the J segment 1 base; nucleotides outside the gene matches: 12. Germline-derived CDR1 and CDR2 are MNHEY and SMNVEV (reference sequence). CDR3 sequence reads: CASSGTSGSDGSYEQYF. CDR3 DNA: TGTGCCAGCTCCGGGACTAGCGGGTCTGATGGATCCTACGAGCAGTACTTC.

This clone came up once. The chain employs TRBV11-2 and TRBJ2-7; 8 bases are a match to TRBD1. Germline CDR1 is SGHAT and CDR2 is FQNNGV. The trim removed 5 bases at V and 5 bases at J, leaving 14 bases unmatched. The CDR3 is made up of 16 amino acids. The CDR3 coding sequence is TGTGCCAGCAGCCCCACCCAGGGGGCCCAGGAGGACGAGCAGTACTTC. It translates to CASSPTQGAQEDEQYF.

The CDR3 reads CAWREPETQYF. The CDR3 DNA follows: TGTGCCTGGAGGGAGCCAGAGACCCAGTACTTC. The rearrangement uses TRBV30 and TRBJ2-5; D uncertain. V lost 3 bases to trimming and J lost 4 bases, with 6 bases between them. Germline CDR1 GTSNPN, CDR2 SVGIG (reference sequence). This CDR3 contains 11 residues.

The V call is TRBV4-3, the J call TRBJ2-7; TRBD2 aligns across 10 bases. CDR3 length: 16 amino acids. Germline loops: CDR1 LGHNA, CDR2 YSLEER. V shed 4 bases, J shed 6 bases, and the junction held 12 bases outside the gene matches. DNA of the CDR3: TGCGCCAGCAGCCCGGGACAGACCAGCGGGAGGGGCGAGCAGTACTTC. Translating gives CASSPGQTSGRGEQYF.

The chain is built from TRBV4-2 and TRBJ2-1; 8 nucleotides agree with TRBD2. The CDR3 is 16 residues long. Losses at the gene ends were 8 bases for V and 1 base for J; bases not matched to a gene: 10. The germline CDR1 and CDR2 sequences are LGHNA and YNFKEQ. The CDR3 sequence: CASSRTGRASYNEQFF. CDR3 in DNA: TGTGCCAGCTCGCGGACCGGGAGGGCATCCTACAATGAGCAGTTCTTC.

The CDR3 region is CASSSSGGSYEQYF. The CDR3 DNA reads as TGTGCCAGCAGCTCTAGCGGGGGCTCCTACGAGCAGTACTTC. V is TRBV7-9 and J is TRBJ2-7; 10 positions agree with TRBD2. V dropped 4 bases and J dropped 0; count of bases not matched to a gene: 0. Germline assignment: CDR1 SEHNR and CDR2 FQNEAQ (reference sequence). The CDR3 has 14 amino acids.

The rearrangement joins TRBV7-2 to TRBJ1-1, with no clear D. Looked up from germline, CDR1 is SGHTA and CDR2 is FQGNSA. This CDR3 has 16 residues. The ends were cut back, 0 bases at V and 2 bases at J, with 13 bases in the middle. DNA of the CDR3: TGTGCCAGCAGCTTAGCGGGTTTACGGGGAAACACTGAAGCTTTCTTT. It specifies CASSLAGLRGNTEAFF.

The V gene is TRBV11-2, the J gene TRBJ2-7; tentative D call: TRBD2 (5 bases). The CDR3 totals 13 residues. The ends were cut back, 5 bases at V and 5 bases at J, with 13 bases in the middle. CDR1 and CDR2 from the germline V gene are SGHAT and FQNNGV. The CDR3 bases are TGTGCCAGCAGCCAAACTAGGTCCAACGAGCAGTACTTC. Amino acids: CASSQTRSNEQYF.

This clone appeared a few times. V is TRBV7-6 and J is TRBJ2-3; D is uncertain. Trimming stripped 1 base from V and 8 bases from J, with 13 bases between. Germline values: CDR1 SGHVS, CDR2 FNYEAQ. The CDR3 has 14 residues. The CDR3 DNA sequence: TGTGCCAGCAGCTTAGAAATGTCAGAACCTACGCAGTATTTT. Protein sequence: CASSLEMSEPTQYF. The variable domain in full, with the rest retrieved from reference TRBV7-6 and TRBJ2-3, is GAGVSQSPRYKVTKRGQDVALRCDPISGHVSLYWYRQALGQGPEFLTYFNYEAQQDKSGLPNDRFSAERPEGSISTLTIQRTEQRDSAMYRCASSLEMSEPTQYFGPGTRLTVL.

The genes are TRBV6-1 and TRBJ1-1; weak D call: TRBD1 (6 bases). CDR3 size: 11 residues. Germline CDR1 and CDR2: MNHNS and SASEGT. Here the CDR3 reads CATAGQFEAFF. CDR3 nucleotide sequence: TGTGCTACTGCTGGACAGTTTGAAGCTTTCTTT.

The chain couples TRBV28 to TRBJ2-2; a possible D gene is TRBD1 (7 bases). The ends were cut back, 2 bases at V and 1 base at J, with 11 bases in the middle. Germline V CDR1 and CDR2: MDHEN, SYDVKM. This CDR3 has 16 residues. The CDR3: CASSLRGTENTGELFF. The CDR3 DNA is TGTGCCAGCAGTTTACGCGGGACAGAGAACACCGGGGAGCTGTTTTTT.

In this sample, this clone turned up once. This rearrangement joins TRBV5-1 to TRBJ2-2; no reliable D call. This CDR3 has 13 amino acids. Germline loops: CDR1 SGHRS, CDR2 YFSETQ. V was trimmed by 2 bases and J by 2 bases, leaving 4 bases between them. CDR3 residues: CASSFINTGELFF. As DNA, the CDR3 is TGCGCCAGCAGCTTTATAAACACCGGGGAGCTGTTTTTT.

The chain has TRBV25-1 and TRBJ2-7, with D perhaps matching TRBD1 (6 bases). The CDR3 runs to 14 residues. V lost 3 bases, J lost 2 bases, and 11 bases lay in between. Germline V CDR1 and CDR2: MGHDK, SYGVNS. CDR3: CASSEWGTTYEQYF. DNA of the CDR3: TGTGCCAGCAGTGAGTGGGGGACAACCTACGAGCAGTACTTC.

This clone was seen once. The rearrangement links TRBV6-1 to TRBJ2-4; D is possibly TRBD2 (6 bases). There are 16 residues in the CDR3. Trimming removed 4 bases at V and 0 bases at J, with 13 bases between. Germline V gene lookup returns CDR1 MNHNS and CDR2 SASEGT. CDR3 protein: CASSAGGPLAKNIQYF. Written as DNA, the CDR3 is TGTGCCAGCAGTGCCGGGGGACCTTTAGCCAAAAACATTCAGTACTTC.

This clone was detected a few times. The V and J genes are TRBV30 and TRBJ1-5; D remains unclear. The CDR3 runs to 15 residues. V lost 2 bases and J lost 4, with 15 bases in between. Germline lookup yields CDR1 GTSNPN and CDR2 SVGIG (reference sequence). CDR3 DNA sequence: TGTGCCTGGAGTATTCCCGGGAGGAAAAATCAGCCCCAGCATTTT. This sequence encodes CAWSIPGRKNQPQHF.